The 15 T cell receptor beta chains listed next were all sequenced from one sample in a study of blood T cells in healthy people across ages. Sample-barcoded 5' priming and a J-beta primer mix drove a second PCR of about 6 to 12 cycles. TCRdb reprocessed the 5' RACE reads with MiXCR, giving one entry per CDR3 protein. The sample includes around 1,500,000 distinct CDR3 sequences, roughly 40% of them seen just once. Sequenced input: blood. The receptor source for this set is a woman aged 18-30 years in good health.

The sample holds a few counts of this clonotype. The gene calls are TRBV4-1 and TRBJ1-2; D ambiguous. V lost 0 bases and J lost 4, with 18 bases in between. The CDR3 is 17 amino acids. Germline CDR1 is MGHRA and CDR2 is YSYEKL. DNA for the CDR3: TGCGCCAGCAGCCAAGATGAGCTACAGAAACCAATCTATGGCTACACCTTC. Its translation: CASSQDELQKPIYGYTF.

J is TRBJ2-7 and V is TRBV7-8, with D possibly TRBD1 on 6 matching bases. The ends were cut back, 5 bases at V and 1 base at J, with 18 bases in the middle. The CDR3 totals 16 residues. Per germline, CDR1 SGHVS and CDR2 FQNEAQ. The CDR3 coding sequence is TGTGCCAGCAGCCTAGTGTCCGGAACAGGGTCCTACGAGCAGTACTTC. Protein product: CASSLVSGTGSYEQYF. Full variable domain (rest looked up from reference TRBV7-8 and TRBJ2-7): GAGVSQSPRYKVAKRGQDVALRCDPISGHVSLFWYQQALGQGPEFLTYFQNEAQLDKSGLPSDRFFAERPEGSVSTLKIQRTQQEDSAVYLCASSLVSGTGSYEQYFGPGTRLTVT.

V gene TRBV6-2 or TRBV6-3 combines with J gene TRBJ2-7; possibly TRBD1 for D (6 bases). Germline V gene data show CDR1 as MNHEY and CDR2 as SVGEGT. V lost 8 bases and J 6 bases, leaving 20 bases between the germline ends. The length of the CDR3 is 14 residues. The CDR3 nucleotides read TGTGCCAGCTCTGGGGACAAGATCCTCCGCGAGCAGTACTTC. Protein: CASSGDKILREQYF.

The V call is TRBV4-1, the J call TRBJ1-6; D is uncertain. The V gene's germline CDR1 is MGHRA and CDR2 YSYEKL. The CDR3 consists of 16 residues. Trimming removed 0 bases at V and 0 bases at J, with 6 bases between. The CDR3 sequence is CASSQDTSSYNSPLHF. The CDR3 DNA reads TGCGCCAGCAGCCAAGACACGAGCTCCTATAATTCACCCCTCCACTTT.

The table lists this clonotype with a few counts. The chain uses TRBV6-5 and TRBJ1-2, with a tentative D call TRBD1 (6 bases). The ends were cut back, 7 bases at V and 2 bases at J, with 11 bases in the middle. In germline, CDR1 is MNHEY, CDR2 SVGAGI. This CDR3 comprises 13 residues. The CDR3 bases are TGTGCCAGCACCCCAGGGGAAAACTATGGCTACACCTTC. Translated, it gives CASTPGENYGYTF.

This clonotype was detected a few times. The CDR3 region has the DNA TGTGCCAGCAGTCCCAACAGGGTCCGCTCCTACAATGAGCAGTTCTTC. Translated: CASSPNRVRSYNEQFF. The chain links TRBV27 to TRBJ2-1, with D maybe TRBD1 (6 bases). The V gene's germline CDR1 is MNHEY and CDR2 SMNVEV (reference sequence). CDR3 length: 16 amino acids. V shed 5 bases and J shed 0 bases, with 14 bases lying between them.

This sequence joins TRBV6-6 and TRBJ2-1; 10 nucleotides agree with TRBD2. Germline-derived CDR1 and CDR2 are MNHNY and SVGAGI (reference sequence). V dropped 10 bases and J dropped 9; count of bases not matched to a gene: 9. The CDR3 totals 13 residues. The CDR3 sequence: CAITYIAGGEQFF. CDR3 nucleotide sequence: TGTGCCATCACCTATATAGCGGGAGGTGAGCAGTTCTTC.

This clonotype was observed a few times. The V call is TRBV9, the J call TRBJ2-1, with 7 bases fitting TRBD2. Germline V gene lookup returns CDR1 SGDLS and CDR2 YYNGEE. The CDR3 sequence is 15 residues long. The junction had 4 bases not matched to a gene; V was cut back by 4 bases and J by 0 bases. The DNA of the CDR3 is TGTGCCAGCAGCAACCAGCGGGGCTCCTACAATGAGCAGTTCTTC. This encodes CASSNQRGSYNEQFF.

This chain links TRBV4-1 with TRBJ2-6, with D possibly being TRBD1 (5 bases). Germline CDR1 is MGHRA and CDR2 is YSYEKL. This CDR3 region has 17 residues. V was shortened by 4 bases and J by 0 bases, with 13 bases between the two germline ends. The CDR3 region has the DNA TGCGCCAGCAGCCGAGCACTCCAGGGCTCTGGGGCCAACGTCCTGACTTTC. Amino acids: CASSRALQGSGANVLTF.

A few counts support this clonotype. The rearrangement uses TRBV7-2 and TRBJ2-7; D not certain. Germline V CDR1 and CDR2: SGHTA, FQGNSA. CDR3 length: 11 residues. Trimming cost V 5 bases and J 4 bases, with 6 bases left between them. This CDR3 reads CASSLWYEQYF. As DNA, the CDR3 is TGTGCCAGCAGCCTCTGGTACGAGCAGTACTTC.

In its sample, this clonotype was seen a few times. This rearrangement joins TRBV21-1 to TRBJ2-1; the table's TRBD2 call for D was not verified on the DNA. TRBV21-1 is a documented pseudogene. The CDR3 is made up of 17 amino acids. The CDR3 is CASSPPPADSSYNEQFF. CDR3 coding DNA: TGTGCCAGCAGTCCTCCCCCGGCAGATAGCTCCTACAATGAGCAGTTCTTC.

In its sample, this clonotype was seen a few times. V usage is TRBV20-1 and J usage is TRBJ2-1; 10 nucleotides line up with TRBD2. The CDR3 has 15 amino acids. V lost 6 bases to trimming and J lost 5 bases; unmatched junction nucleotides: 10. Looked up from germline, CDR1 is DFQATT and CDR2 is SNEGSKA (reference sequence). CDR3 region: CSALTLAGVNNEQFF. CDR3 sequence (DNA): TGCAGTGCCCTAACTCTAGCGGGGGTTAACAATGAGCAGTTCTTC.

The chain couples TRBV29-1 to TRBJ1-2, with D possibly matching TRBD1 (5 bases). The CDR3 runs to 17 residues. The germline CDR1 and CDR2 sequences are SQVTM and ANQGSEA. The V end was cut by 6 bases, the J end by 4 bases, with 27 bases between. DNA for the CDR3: TGCAGCGTCCCTGGGACCGCCGGATACAAAGGTGGCTATGGCTACACCTTC. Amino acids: CSVPGTAGYKGGYGYTF. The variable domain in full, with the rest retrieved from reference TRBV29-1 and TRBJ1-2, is SAVISQKPSRDICQRGTSLTIQCQVDSQVTMMFWYRQQPGQSLTLIATANQGSEATYESGFVIDKFPISRPNLTFSTLTVSNMSPEDSSIYLCSVPGTAGYKGGYGYTFGSGTRLTVV.

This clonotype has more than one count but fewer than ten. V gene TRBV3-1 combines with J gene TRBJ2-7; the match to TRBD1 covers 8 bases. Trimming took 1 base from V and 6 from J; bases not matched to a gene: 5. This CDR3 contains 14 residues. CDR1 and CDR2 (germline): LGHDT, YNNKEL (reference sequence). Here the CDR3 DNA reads TGTGCCAGCAGCCAAGGACAGGGGATTCGCGAGCAGTACTTC. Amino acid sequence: CASSQGQGIREQYF.

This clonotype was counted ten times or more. For the CDR3, the DNA is TGTGCCAGCAGCTCCTCCGGGGATACGCAGTATTTT. Protein: CASSSSGDTQYF. This chain links TRBV3-1 with TRBJ2-3, with D hard to call. V lost 5 bases and J 6 bases, leaving 9 bases between the germline ends. Germline CDR1 is LGHDT and CDR2 is YNNKEL (reference sequence). CDR3 length equals 12 residues.